This T cell receptor beta chain was documented in a study of cytomegalovirus exposure and HLA in healthy donors. 60 Vbeta and 13 Jbeta primers were used in PCR. Generated by immunoSEQ multiplex PCR, the TCRdb table keeps only in-frame clones and is missing some. The repertoire consists of roughly 200,000 clones, with 65% to 90% occurring once and the leading ten covering less than 2.5%. As regards this clone: Its antigen is undetermined.

This CDR3 is 15 amino acids long. V was pared by 4 bases and J by 0 bases, with 13 bases between. Germline V gene lookup returns CDR1 SNHLY and CDR2 FYNNEI. Healthy bone marrow donors made up the donors. Study-wide results and caveats: It was shown in a later analysis that HLA-associated TCR beta chains were more clonally expanded than other, equally common chains.

This receptor was obtained from a woman in her 50s in good health and CMV-seronegative. Sequenced material: PBMCs. The J gene is TRBJ2-7, the V gene TRBV2; a possible D gene is TRBD1 (5 bases). The CDR3 spells CASSVVRVVSYEQYF. In DNA, the CDR3 is TGTGCCAGCAGTGTAGTCAGGGTCGTCTCCTACGAGCAGTACTTC.